These 5 T cell receptor beta chains originate from one sample sequenced in a study of T cell responses to AZD1222 COVID-19 vaccine. The method was immunoSEQ multiplex PCR; TCRdb's version includes in-frame clones alone and lacks a portion of them. The table lists approximately 65,000 clones, more than 70% of them singletons. Sequences were derived from peripheral blood, sampled on day 0 of AZD1222 vaccination. The receptors stem from an adult in good health.

This rearrangement joins TRBV19 to TRBJ1-1; possible D gene TRBD1, 6 bases. Germline CDR1 and CDR2: LNHDA and SQIVND (reference sequence). Trimming pared 5 bases from V and 1 base from J, leaving 11 bases between. The CDR3 extends over 14 amino acids. The CDR3 DNA reads TGTGCCAGTAGTTCGAGGGGGTCGAACACTGAAGCTTTCTTT. Its translation is CASSSRGSNTEAFF. The entire variable domain, with the rest obtained from reference TRBV19 and TRBJ1-1, is as follows: DGGITQSPKYLFRKEGQNVTLSCEQNLNHDAMYWYRQDPGQGLRLIYYSQIVNDFQKGDIAEGYSVSREKKESFPLTVTSAQKNPTAFYLCASSSRGSNTEAFFGQGTRLTVV.

The V call is TRBV11-3, the J call TRBJ2-7; no definite D call. This CDR3 is 13 amino acids long. Trimming removed 3 bases from V and 4 bases from J, with 10 bases in between. Germline values: CDR1 SGHNT, CDR2 YENEEA. This CDR3 reads CASSLDGNYEQYF. The CDR3 DNA follows: TGTGCCAGCAGCTTGGACGGTAATTACGAGCAGTACTTC.

The rearrangement links TRBV4-1 to TRBJ2-3; D might be TRBD2 (5 bases). CDR3 length equals 16 residues. Trimming removed 2 bases at V and 1 base at J, with 13 bases between. Germline values: CDR1 MGHRA, CDR2 YSYEKL. In DNA form, the CDR3 reads TGCGCCAGCAGCCAACGTGCCGGGGTGGGCACAGATACGCAGTATTTT. It codes for CASSQRAGVGTDTQYF.

V is TRBV7-8 and J is TRBJ1-1, with 7 bases aligning to TRBD1. Germline loops: CDR1 SGHVS, CDR2 FQNEAQ. CDR3 length equals 14 residues. Trimming removed 4 bases from V and 4 bases from J; junction bases left unmatched: 6. The CDR3 loop is CASSSVQGTTEAFF. In DNA, the CDR3 is TGTGCCAGCAGCTCCGTACAGGGGACCACTGAAGCTTTCTTT.

The J gene is TRBJ2-7, the V gene TRBV7-2; TRBD1 aligns across 10 bases. The germline V gene has CDR1 SGHTA and CDR2 FQGNSA. J lost 3 bases, V lost 0 bases, and 5 bases had no gene match. There are 16 residues in the CDR3. The CDR3 here is CASSLAGTGVFYEQYF. The CDR3 nucleotides read TGTGCCAGCAGCTTAGCCGGGACAGGGGTTTTCTACGAGCAGTACTTC.